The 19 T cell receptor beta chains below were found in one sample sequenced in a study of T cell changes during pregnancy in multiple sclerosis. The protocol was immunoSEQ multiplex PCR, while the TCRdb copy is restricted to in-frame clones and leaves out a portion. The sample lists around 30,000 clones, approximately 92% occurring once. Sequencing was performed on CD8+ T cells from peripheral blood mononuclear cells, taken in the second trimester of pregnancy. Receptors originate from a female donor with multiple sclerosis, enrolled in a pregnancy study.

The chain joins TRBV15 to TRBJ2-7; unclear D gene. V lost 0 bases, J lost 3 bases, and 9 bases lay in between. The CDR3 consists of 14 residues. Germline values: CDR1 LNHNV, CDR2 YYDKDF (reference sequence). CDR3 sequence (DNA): TGTGCCACCAGCAGAGATTATAACAGCTACGAGCAGTACTTC. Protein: CATSRDYNSYEQYF.

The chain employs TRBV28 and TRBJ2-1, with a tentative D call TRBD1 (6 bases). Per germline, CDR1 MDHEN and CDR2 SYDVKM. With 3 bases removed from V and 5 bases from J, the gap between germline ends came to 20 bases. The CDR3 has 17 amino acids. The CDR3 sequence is CASSLLTIGGWDNEQFF. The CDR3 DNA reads TGTGCCAGCAGTTTGCTTACCATAGGGGGTTGGGACAATGAGCAGTTCTTC.

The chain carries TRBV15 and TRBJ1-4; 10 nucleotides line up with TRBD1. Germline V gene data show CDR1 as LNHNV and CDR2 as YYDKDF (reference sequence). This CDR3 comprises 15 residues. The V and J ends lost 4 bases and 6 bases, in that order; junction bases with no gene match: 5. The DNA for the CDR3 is TGTGCCACCAGCATGGACAGGGGGATTGATGAAAAACTGTTTTTT. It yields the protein CATSMDRGIDEKLFF. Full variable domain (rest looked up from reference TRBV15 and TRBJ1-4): DAMVIQNPRYQVTQFGKPVTLSCSQTLNHNVMYWYQQKSSQAPKLLFHYYDKDFNNEADTPDNFQSRRPNTSFCFLDIRSPGLGDTAMYLCATSMDRGIDEKLFFGSGTQLSVL.

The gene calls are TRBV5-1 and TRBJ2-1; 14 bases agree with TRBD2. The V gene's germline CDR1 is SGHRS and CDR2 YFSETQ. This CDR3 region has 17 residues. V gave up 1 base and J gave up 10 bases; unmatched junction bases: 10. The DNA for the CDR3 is TGCGCCAGCAGCTTGACCAGACTAGCGGGGGGGGATGGCGAGCAGTTCTTC. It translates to CASSLTRLAGGDGEQFF.

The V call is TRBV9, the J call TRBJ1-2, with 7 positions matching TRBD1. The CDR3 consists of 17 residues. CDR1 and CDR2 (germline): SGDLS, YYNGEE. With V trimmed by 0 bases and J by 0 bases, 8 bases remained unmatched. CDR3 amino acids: CASSVDPGQMTNYGYTF. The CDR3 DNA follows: TGTGCCAGCAGCGTAGACCCGGGACAGATGACTAACTATGGCTACACCTTC.

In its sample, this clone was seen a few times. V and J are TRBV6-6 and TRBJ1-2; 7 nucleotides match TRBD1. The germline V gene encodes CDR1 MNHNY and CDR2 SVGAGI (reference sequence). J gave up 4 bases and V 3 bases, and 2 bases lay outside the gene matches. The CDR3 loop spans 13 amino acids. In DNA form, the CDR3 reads TGTGCCAGCAGTTATGACAGGGCCTATGGCTACACCTTC. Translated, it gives CASSYDRAYGYTF.

The CDR3 DNA reads as TGTGCCAGTACCCAACTAGCGTTCGGGTACAATGAGCAGTTCTTC. As protein: CASTQLAFGYNEQFF. V and J are TRBV19 and TRBJ2-1; TRBD2 matches 7 bases. This CDR3 comprises 15 residues. The germline V gene has CDR1 LNHDA and CDR2 SQIVND (reference sequence). Germline trimming cut 7 bases from V and 4 bases from J; bases unmatched to any gene: 10.

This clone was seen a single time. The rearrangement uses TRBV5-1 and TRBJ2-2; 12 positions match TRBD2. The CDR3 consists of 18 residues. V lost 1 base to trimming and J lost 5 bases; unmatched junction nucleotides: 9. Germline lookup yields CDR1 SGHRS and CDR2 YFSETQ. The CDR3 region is CASSLRLAGGPGTGELFF. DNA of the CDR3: TGCGCCAGCAGCTTGCGGCTAGCGGGAGGGCCGGGTACCGGGGAGCTGTTTTTT.

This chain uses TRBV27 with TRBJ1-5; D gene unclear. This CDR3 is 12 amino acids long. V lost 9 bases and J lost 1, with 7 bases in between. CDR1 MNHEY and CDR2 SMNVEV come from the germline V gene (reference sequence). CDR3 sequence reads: CASGVSNQPQHF. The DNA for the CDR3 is TGTGCCAGTGGAGTGAGCAATCAGCCCCAGCATTTT.

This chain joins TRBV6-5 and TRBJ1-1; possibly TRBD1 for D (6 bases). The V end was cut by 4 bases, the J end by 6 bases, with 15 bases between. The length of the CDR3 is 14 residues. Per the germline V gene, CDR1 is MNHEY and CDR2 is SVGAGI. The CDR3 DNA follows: TGTGCCAGCAGTTTTTCAGGGGAGACCGCTGAAGCTTTCTTT. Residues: CASSFSGETAEAFF.

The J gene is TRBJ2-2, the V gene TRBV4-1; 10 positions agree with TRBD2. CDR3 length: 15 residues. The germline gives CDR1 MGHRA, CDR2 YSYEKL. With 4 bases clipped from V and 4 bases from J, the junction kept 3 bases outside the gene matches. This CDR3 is CASSLLAGVTGELFF. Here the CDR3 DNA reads TGCGCCAGCAGCCTCCTAGCGGGAGTCACCGGGGAGCTGTTTTTT.

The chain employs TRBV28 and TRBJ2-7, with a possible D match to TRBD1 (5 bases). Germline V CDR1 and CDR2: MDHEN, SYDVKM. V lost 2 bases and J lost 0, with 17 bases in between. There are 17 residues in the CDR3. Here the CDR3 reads CASSLDPQTVDSYEQYF. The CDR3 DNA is TGTGCCAGCAGTTTAGACCCTCAGACAGTTGACTCCTACGAGCAGTACTTC.

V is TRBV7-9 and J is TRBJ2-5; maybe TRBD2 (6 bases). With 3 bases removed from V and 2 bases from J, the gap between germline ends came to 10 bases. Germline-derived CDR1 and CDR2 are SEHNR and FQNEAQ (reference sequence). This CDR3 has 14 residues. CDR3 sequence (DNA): TGTGCCAGCAGCTTGTTAGCGGATCAAGAGACCCAGTACTTC. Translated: CASSLLADQETQYF.

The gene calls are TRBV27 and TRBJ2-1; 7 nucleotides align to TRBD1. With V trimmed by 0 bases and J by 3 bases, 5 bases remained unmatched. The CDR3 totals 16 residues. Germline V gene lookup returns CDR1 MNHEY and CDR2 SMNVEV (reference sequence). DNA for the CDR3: TGTGCCAGCAGTTTATCAGGGGGCGAGGGCTACAATGAGCAGTTCTTC. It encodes CASSLSGGEGYNEQFF.

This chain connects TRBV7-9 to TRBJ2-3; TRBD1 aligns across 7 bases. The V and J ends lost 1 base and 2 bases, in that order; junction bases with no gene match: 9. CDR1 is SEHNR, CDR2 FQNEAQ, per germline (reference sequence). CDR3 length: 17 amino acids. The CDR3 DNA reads TGTGCCAGCAGCTTAGACTACACAGGGGAGTTCACAGATACGCAGTATTTT. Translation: CASSLDYTGEFTDTQYF.

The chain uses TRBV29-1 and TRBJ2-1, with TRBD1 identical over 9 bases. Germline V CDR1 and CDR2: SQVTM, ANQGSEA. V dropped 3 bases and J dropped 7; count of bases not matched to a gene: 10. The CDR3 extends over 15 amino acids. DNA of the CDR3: TGCAGCGTTGAGCTAACAGGGGGCTTAGCGAATGAGCAGTTCTTC. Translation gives CSVELTGGLANEQFF.

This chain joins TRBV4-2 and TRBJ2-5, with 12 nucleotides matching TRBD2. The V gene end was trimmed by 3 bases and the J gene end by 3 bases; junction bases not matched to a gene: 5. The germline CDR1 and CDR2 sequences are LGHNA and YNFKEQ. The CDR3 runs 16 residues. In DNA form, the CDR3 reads TGTGCCAGCAGCCACGAAACTAGCGGGGGGAAAGAGACCCAGTACTTC. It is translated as CASSHETSGGKETQYF.

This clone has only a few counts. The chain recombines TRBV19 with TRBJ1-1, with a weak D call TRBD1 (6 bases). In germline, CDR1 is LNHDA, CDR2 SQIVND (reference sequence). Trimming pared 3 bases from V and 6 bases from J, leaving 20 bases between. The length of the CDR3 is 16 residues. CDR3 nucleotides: TGTGCCAGTAGTATGAAGTTCGCGGACAGTAGGCCTGAAGCTTTCTTT. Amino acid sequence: CASSMKFADSRPEAFF.

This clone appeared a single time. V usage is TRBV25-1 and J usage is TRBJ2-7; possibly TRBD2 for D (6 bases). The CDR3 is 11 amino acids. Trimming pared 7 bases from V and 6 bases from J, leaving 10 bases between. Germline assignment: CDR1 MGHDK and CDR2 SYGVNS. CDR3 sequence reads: CASTWGVEQYF. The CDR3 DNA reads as TGTGCCAGCACTTGGGGGGTCGAGCAGTACTTC.